Below, 27 T cell receptor beta chains from the same sample are listed, as sequenced in a study of blood T cell repertoires in COVID-19. Assay: immunoSEQ multiplex PCR; the TCRdb copy retains only in-frame clones and omits some. The data show some 160,000 clones, with around four fifths seen just once and 6.2% held by the top ten. Material: PBMCs or T cells enriched from blood (not recorded which). The source of these receptors is a woman aged 40-49 years who had recovered from COVID-19.

J is TRBJ2-3 and V is TRBV6-6; no definite D call. Per the germline V gene, CDR1 is MNHNY and CDR2 is SVGAGI (reference sequence). The CDR3 is 14 amino acids. V gave up 4 bases and J gave up 4 bases, with 12 bases separating them. The CDR3 here is CASSFTTPPDTQYF. The CDR3, as DNA: TGTGCCAGCAGTTTTACTACCCCCCCAGATACGCAGTATTTT.

The chain couples TRBV3-1 (or the pseudogene TRBV3-2) to TRBJ2-3, with D possibly matching TRBD1 (6 bases). From germline, CDR1 is LGHDT and CDR2 YNNKEL (reference sequence). This CDR3 has 17 amino acids. Trimming left V 0 bases short and J 1 base short, with 14 bases between. The CDR3 region has the DNA TGTGCCAGCAGCCAAGATCCGAGGGCAGGGGGCACAGATACGCAGTATTTT. As protein: CASSQDPRAGGTDTQYF.

The CDR3 DNA sequence: TGTGCCAGCAGTTCCCCCACAGGGCTTGGGGAGACCCAGTACTTC. Its protein product is CASSSPTGLGETQYF. The chain joins TRBV27 to TRBJ2-5; D perhaps matches TRBD1 (6 bases). V lost 4 bases, J lost 5 bases, and 17 bases lay in between. This CDR3 comprises 15 residues. CDR1 and CDR2 from the germline V gene are MNHEY and SMNVEV (reference sequence).

V usage is TRBV6-5 and J usage is TRBJ1-2; no firm D call. The germline V gene has CDR1 MNHEY and CDR2 SVGAGI. Trimming took off 6 bases at V and 4 bases at J, with 15 bases between the two ends. This CDR3 has 14 residues. The CDR3 loop is CASSRKYGGYGYTF. The CDR3 DNA follows: TGTGCCAGCAGCCGTAAATACGGCGGCTATGGCTACACCTTC.

The CDR3 sequence is CASSPRDRAYNEQFF. The CDR3 nucleotides read TGTGCCAGCAGCCCTCGGGACAGGGCCTACAATGAGCAGTTCTTC. V usage is TRBV9 and J usage is TRBJ2-1, with 9 bases matching TRBD1. From germline, CDR1 is SGDLS and CDR2 YYNGEE. The V gene end was trimmed by 4 bases and the J gene end by 2 bases; junction bases not matched to a gene: 4. The CDR3 has 15 residues.

This sequence joins TRBV7-6 and TRBJ2-2; 8 bases align to TRBD1. Germline loops: CDR1 SGHVS, CDR2 FNYEAQ. The trim removed 5 bases at V and 3 bases at J, leaving 11 bases unmatched. The CDR3 runs 17 residues. CDR3 in amino acids: CASSPNPGGSYTGELFF. The DNA for the CDR3 is TGTGCCAGCAGCCCGAACCCAGGGGGCTCTTACACCGGGGAGCTGTTTTTT.

This chain uses TRBV2 with TRBJ1-3; 8 bases fit TRBD1. The CDR3 has 16 amino acids. The V and J ends lost 3 bases and 1 base, in that order; junction bases with no gene match: 5. Germline values: CDR1 SNHLY, CDR2 FYNNEI. CDR3 bases: TGTGCCAGCAGTGACCGGACAGGGCAGTCTGGAAACACCATATATTTT. This sequence encodes CASSDRTGQSGNTIYF.

The V and J genes are TRBV28 and TRBJ2-7; 7 nucleotides agree with TRBD1. Germline-derived CDR1 and CDR2 are MDHEN and SYDVKM. The CDR3 is 13 amino acids. With V trimmed by 5 bases and J by 4 bases, 5 bases remained unmatched. The CDR3 here is CASSTGARYEQYF. The CDR3 DNA is TGTGCCAGCAGTACAGGGGCTAGGTACGAGCAGTACTTC.

The J gene is TRBJ1-1, the V gene TRBV2; D is undetermined. The CDR3 spans 13 residues. V was pared by 4 bases and J by 7 bases, with 13 bases between. The germline gives CDR1 SNHLY, CDR2 FYNNEI. The CDR3 is CASSVRGPVEAFF. DNA for the CDR3: TGTGCCAGCAGTGTGCGCGGGCCGGTTGAAGCTTTCTTT.

J is TRBJ2-3 and V is TRBV19; D possibly corresponds to TRBD2 (5 bases). V lost 5 bases and J lost 4, with 25 bases in between. The V gene's germline CDR1 is LNHDA and CDR2 SQIVND (reference sequence). The CDR3 is 18 amino acids. This CDR3 reads CASSPFYFGEPGADTQYF. CDR3 in DNA: TGTGCCAGTAGTCCCTTCTATTTCGGAGAGCCCGGGGCAGATACGCAGTATTTT.

The chain uses TRBV29-1 and TRBJ2-7; 7 bases fit TRBD1. Germline V gene sequence: CDR1 SQVTM, CDR2 ANQGSEA. The J segment lost 2 bases and the V segment lost 5 bases, leaving 6 bases of the junction unmatched. This CDR3 has 13 residues. The CDR3 reads CSVTADRTYEQYF. The CDR3 region has the DNA TGCAGCGTTACCGCGGACAGGACCTACGAGCAGTACTTC.

V gene TRBV24-1 combines with J gene TRBJ2-5; 10 bases align to TRBD1. From germline, CDR1 is KGHDR and CDR2 SFDVKD. The CDR3 runs 17 residues. V shed 5 bases, J shed 2 bases, and the junction held 10 bases outside the gene matches. The CDR3 loop is CATSARYGTGEQETQYF. In nucleotides, the CDR3 is TGTGCCACCAGTGCCAGATACGGGACAGGGGAGCAAGAGACCCAGTACTTC.

The J gene is TRBJ2-1, the V gene TRBV7-3; D might be TRBD2 (5 bases). The CDR3 covers 15 residues. The V end lost 2 bases, the J end lost 6 bases, and 14 bases lay between the germline ends. CDR1 is SGHTA and CDR2 is FQGTGA in the germline V gene. The CDR3 DNA is TGTGCCAGCAGCTTAGAAGGGAGTCATGGCAATGAGCAGTTCTTC. This encodes CASSLEGSHGNEQFF.

This chain joins TRBV2 and TRBJ1-2, with 12 bases lining up with TRBD1. The V and J ends lost 8 bases and 5 bases, in that order; junction bases with no gene match: 6. This CDR3 is built from 14 residues. Germline V gene sequence: CDR1 SNHLY, CDR2 FYNNEI. CDR3 amino acids: CASWDRGLSYGYTF. CDR3 DNA: TGTGCCAGCTGGGACAGGGGGCTGAGTTATGGCTACACCTTC.

The chain employs TRBV19 and TRBJ1-1; perhaps TRBD1 as D (5 bases). Germline assignment: CDR1 LNHDA and CDR2 SQIVND (reference sequence). The CDR3 loop spans 15 amino acids. The V gene lost 4 bases and the J gene lost 1 base, with 13 bases spanning the gap. The CDR3 sequence: CASSTTAAWNTEAFF. DNA of the CDR3: TGTGCCAGTAGTACGACAGCCGCCTGGAACACTGAAGCTTTCTTT.

The chain is built from TRBV9 and TRBJ2-7, with TRBD2 matching over 8 bases. V lost 4 bases to trimming and J lost 3 bases; unmatched junction nucleotides: 9. Germline assignment: CDR1 SGDLS and CDR2 YYNGEE. This CDR3 is 15 amino acids long. Here the CDR3 DNA reads TGTGCCAGCAGCCCCCGGGCGGGGGGCGACTACGAGCAGTACTTC. This gives the protein CASSPRAGGDYEQYF. Together with reference TRBV9 and TRBJ2-7, the CDR3 gives the full variable domain: DSGVTQTPKHLITATGQRVTLRCSPRSGDLSVYWYQQSLDQGLQFLIQYYNGEERAKGNILERFSAQQFPDLHSELNLSSLELGDSALYFCASSPRAGGDYEQYFGPGTRLTVT.

This sequence joins TRBV6-5 and TRBJ2-7, with TRBD1 identical over 8 bases. Trimming at V came to 6 bases and at J to 5 bases, leaving 12 bases not matched to a gene. Germline V gives CDR1 MNHEY, CDR2 SVGAGI. The CDR3 length is 15 residues. The CDR3 reads CASRKTLQGVHEQYF. CDR3 sequence (DNA): TGTGCCAGCAGGAAAACATTACAGGGGGTCCACGAGCAGTACTTC.

V gene TRBV7-2 combines with J gene TRBJ2-7; D gene uncertain. Germline CDR1 SGHTA, CDR2 FQGNSA. This CDR3 region has 12 residues. Trimming removed 5 bases from V and 0 bases from J, with 5 bases in between. The CDR3 bases are TGTGCCAGCAGCCCCCGCTCCTACGAGCAGTACTTC. This translates into CASSPRSYEQYF.

J is TRBJ2-4 and V is TRBV3-1 (or the pseudogene TRBV3-2); D is unresolved. Germline assignment: CDR1 LGHDT and CDR2 YNNKEL (reference sequence). V lost 0 bases and J lost 8, with 8 bases in between. The CDR3 runs to 13 residues. This chain's CDR3 is CASSQDSLDIQYF. The CDR3 region has the DNA TGTGCCAGCAGCCAAGATTCCCTTGACATTCAGTACTTC.

V is TRBV29-1 and J is TRBJ1-1; 7 bases line up with TRBD1. The CDR3 runs 18 residues. V trimming: 3 bases; J trimming: 5 bases; junction bases outside the gene matches: 21. CDR1 and CDR2 from the germline V gene are SQVTM and ANQGSEA. As DNA, the CDR3 is TGCAGCGTTGACTGGGACCGGGACAGACACCTGATGGGGACTGAAGCTTTCTTT. This codes for CSVDWDRDRHLMGTEAFF. The complete variable domain, with remaining parts taken from reference TRBV29-1 and TRBJ1-1, reads SAVISQKPSRDICQRGTSLTIQCQVDSQVTMMFWYRQQPGQSLTLIATANQGSEATYESGFVIDKFPISRPNLTFSTLTVSNMSPEDSSIYLCSVDWDRDRHLMGTEAFFGQGTRLTVV.

This sequence joins TRBV9 and TRBJ2-3, with D unresolved. The CDR3 sequence is 15 residues long. The germline gives CDR1 SGDLS, CDR2 YYNGEE. V was cut by 4 bases and J by 0 bases, with 12 bases left in between. As DNA, the CDR3 is TGTGCCAGCAGCCCCTCGGGTGCTAGCACAGATACGCAGTATTTT. Protein sequence: CASSPSGASTDTQYF.

The rearrangement links TRBV7-9 to TRBJ1-2; a possible D gene is TRBD1 (6 bases). The CDR3 has 19 amino acids. Germline V CDR1 and CDR2: SEHNR, FQNEAQ (reference sequence). Trimming stripped 1 base from V and 7 bases from J, with 28 bases between. The CDR3 here is CASSLVISQGSNWEAGYTF. CDR3 bases: TGTGCCAGCAGCTTAGTGATTTCGCAGGGGTCGAATTGGGAAGCTGGCTACACCTTC.

The chain has TRBV6-1 and TRBJ2-7, with no clear D. Trimming stripped 2 bases from V and 5 bases from J, with 25 bases between. CDR1 MNHNS and CDR2 SASEGT come from the germline V gene. The CDR3 spans 18 residues. CDR3 protein: CASSESISRWVRSDEQYF. The CDR3 bases are TGTGCCAGCAGTGAATCGATCTCAAGGTGGGTTCGGAGCGACGAGCAGTACTTC.

The genes are TRBV11-2 and TRBJ1-2; TRBD1 is a possible D gene (6 bases). This CDR3 comprises 18 residues. CDR1 and CDR2 (germline): SGHAT, FQNNGV. Deletions cut 5 bases from V and 6 bases from J, with 28 bases between. The chain's CDR3 is CASSDSGTTRLFKDGYTF. Written as DNA, the CDR3 is TGTGCCAGCAGCGATTCCGGGACAACTCGTCTATTTAAAGATGGCTACACCTTC. The variable domain in full, with the rest retrieved from reference TRBV11-2 and TRBJ1-2, is EAGVAQSPRYKIIEKRQSVAFWCNPISGHATLYWYQQILGQGPKLLIQFQNNGVVDDSQLPKDRFSAERLKGVDSTLKIQPAKLEDSAVYLCASSDSGTTRLFKDGYTFGSGTRLTVV.

This chain joins TRBV28 and TRBJ2-2; 7 bases map to TRBD1. Germline CDR1 is MDHEN and CDR2 is SYDVKM. The CDR3 length is 15 residues. The V and J ends lost 5 bases and 2 bases, in that order; junction bases with no gene match: 5. CDR3 amino acids: CASSPRQGNTGELFF. CDR3 coding DNA: TGTGCCAGCAGTCCCCGACAGGGCAACACCGGGGAGCTGTTTTTT.

V and J are TRBV3-1 (or the pseudogene TRBV3-2) and TRBJ1-1; 9 bases match TRBD1. The CDR3 is 17 residues long. In germline, CDR1 is LGHDT, CDR2 YNNKEL (reference sequence). J was trimmed by 1 base and V by 4 bases; bases with no gene match: 10. CDR3 loop: CASSRGPGQGRNTEAFF. The CDR3 DNA sequence: TGTGCCAGCAGCCGGGGACCGGGACAGGGTAGGAACACTGAAGCTTTCTTT.

The chain joins TRBV14 to TRBJ2-2; TRBD1 agrees at 8 bases. The germline gives CDR1 SGHDN, CDR2 FVKESK. CDR3 length equals 15 residues. The V gene end was trimmed by 2 bases and the J gene end by 7 bases; junction bases not matched to a gene: 6. This chain's CDR3 is CASSQTGGFNGELFF. In DNA form, the CDR3 reads TGTGCCAGCAGCCAAACAGGGGGTTTCAACGGGGAGCTGTTTTTT. Looking up the rest from reference TRBV14 and TRBJ2-2 gives the full variable domain: EAGVTQFPSHSVIEKGQTVTLRCDPISGHDNLYWYRRVMGKEIKFLLHFVKESKQDESGMPNNRFLAERTGGTYSTLKVQPAELEDSGVYFCASSQTGGFNGELFFGEGSRLTVL.